This T cell receptor beta chain stems from a study of T-cell memory formation after mild COVID-19. It was 5'RACE with constant-segment primers that produced the TCR alpha and TCR beta cDNA libraries, which carried sample barcodes and UMIs. From the 5' RACE reads, TCRdb called clonotypes with MiXCR, one entry per CDR3 protein. Of about 440,000 distinct CDR3 sequences listed, 20% are singletons. Comments on this clonotype: Its matching antigen is unknown.

This CDR3 has 16 amino acids. Overall study findings and caveats: Chiefly within CM and EM were the contracting CD4+ clones; CD8+ ones were within EMRA.

The source of this sequence is an adult woman who had mild COVID-19 (a few samples of this study predate the infection). Cell type and time point are not known. Sequencing input: PBMCs or a T cell subset sorted from them (not recorded which). V gene TRBV21-1 combines with J gene TRBJ1-1. TRBV21-1 is assigned pseudogene status. The CDR3 is CASSFLHLPENTEAFF. CDR3 sequence (DNA): TGTGCCAGCAGCTTCTTGCATCTGCCCGAGAACACTGAAGCTTTCTTT.